The text below deals with one T cell receptor beta chain. Seattle's cohort entered during active infection and was followed longitudinally. This CDR3 region has 13 residues. CDR1 is WNHNN, CDR2 SYGVQD, per germline (reference sequence). Trimming took 3 bases from V and 2 from J, leaving 7 bases between them. Original analysis: Estimation of nucleated cell counts relied on the amplification of reference gene primers. The method was immunoSEQ multiplex PCR; TCRdb's version includes in-frame clones alone and lacks a portion of them. From that table come the V and J calls and clone size; the DNA was used to work out D and trimming. Of a few hundred thousand clones listed, approximately 89% are singletons. These data come from a study of blood T cell repertoires in COVID-19. For the study at large: Acute-phase and convalescent COVID-19 samples originated in the United States, Italy and Spain.

The sample comprised peripheral blood. The chain carries TRBV10-1 and TRBJ1-2; D is undetermined. This TCR derives from a woman aged 55-69 years with COVID-19, enrolled during active disease. The CDR3 reads CASSDGLNYGYTF. CDR3 coding DNA: TGCGCCAGCAGTGACGGTCTAAACTATGGCTACACCTTC.